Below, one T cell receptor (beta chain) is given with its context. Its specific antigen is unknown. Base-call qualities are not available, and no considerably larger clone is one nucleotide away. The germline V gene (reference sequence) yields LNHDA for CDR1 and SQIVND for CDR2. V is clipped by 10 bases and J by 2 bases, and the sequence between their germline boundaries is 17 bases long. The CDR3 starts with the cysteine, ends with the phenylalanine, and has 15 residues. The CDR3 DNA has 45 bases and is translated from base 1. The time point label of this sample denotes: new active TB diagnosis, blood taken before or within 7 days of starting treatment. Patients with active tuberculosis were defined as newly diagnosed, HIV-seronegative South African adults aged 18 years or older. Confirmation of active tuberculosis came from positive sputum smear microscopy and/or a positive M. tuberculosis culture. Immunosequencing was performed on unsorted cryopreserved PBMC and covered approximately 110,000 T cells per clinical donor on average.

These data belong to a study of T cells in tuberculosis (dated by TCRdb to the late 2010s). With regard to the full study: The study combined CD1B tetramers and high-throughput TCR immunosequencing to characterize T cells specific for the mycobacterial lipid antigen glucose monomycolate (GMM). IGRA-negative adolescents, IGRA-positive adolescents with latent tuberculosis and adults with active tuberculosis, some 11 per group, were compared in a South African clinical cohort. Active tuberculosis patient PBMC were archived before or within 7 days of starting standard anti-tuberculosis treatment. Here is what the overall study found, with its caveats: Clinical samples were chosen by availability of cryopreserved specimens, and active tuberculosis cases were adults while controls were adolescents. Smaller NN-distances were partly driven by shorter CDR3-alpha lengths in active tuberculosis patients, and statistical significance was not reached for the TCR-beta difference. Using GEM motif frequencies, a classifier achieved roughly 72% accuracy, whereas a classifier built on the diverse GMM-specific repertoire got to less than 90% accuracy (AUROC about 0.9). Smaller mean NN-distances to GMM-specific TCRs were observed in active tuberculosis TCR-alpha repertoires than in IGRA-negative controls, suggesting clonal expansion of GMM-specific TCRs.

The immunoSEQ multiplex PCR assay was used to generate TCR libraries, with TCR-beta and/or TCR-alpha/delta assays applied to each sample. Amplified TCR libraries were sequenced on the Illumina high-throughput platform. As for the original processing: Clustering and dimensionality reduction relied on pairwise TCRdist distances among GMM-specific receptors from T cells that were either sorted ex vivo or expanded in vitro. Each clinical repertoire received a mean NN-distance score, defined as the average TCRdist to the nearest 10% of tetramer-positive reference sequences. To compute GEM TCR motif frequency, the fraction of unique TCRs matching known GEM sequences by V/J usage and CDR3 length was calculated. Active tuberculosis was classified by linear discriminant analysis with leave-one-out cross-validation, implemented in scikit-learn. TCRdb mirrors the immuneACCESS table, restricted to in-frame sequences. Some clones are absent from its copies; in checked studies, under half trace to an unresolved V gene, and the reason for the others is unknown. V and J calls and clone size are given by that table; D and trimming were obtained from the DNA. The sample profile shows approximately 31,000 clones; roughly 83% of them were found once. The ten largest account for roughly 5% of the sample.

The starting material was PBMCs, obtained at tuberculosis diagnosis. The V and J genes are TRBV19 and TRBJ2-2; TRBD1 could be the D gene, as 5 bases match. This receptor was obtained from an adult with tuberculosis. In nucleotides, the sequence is TGTGCCACCGTTCCAGACAGTACAAACACCGGGGAGCTGTTTTTT. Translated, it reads CATVPDSTNTGELFF.